A selection of T cell receptor beta chains follows, all from one sample in a study of T cells in Graves' hyperthyroidism and ophthalmopathy. Using its own MiXCR run on the multiplex PCR reads, TCRdb lists one record per CDR3 protein. The sample lists 500,000 to 600,000 distinct CDR3 sequences; about 45% were seen once. The specimen sequenced was peripheral blood or thyroid tissue (not recorded which). These receptors all come from an adult woman with Graves' disease, either hyperthyroidism or ophthalmopathy (not recorded which). Both conserved end residues are part of each CDR3. A D gene is named only where the DNA matches it firmly. Not all rows give a size; the values are once, few, many and, for expanded clones, a class.

D gene,J gene,V gene,clone size,CDR3 protein,CDR3 DNA
-,TRBJ1-1,TRBV28,few,CASQQVLNTEAFF,TGTGCCAGCCAACAGGTGTTAAACACTGAAGCTTTCTTT
TRBD2,TRBJ2-5,TRBV14,few,CASSRAGVSETQYF,TGTGCCAGCAGCCGGGCGGGAGTTTCGGAGACCCAGTACTTC
-,TRBJ2-2,TRBV2,-,CASSEVGGNTGELFF,TGTGCCAGCAGTGAAGTCGGCGGGAACACCGGGGAGCTGTTTTTT
-,TRBJ2-5,TRBV7-9,-,CASSSLGTQYF,TGTGCCAGCAGCTCGCTTGGGACCCAGTACTTC
TRBD1,TRBJ2-7,TRBV11-1,-,CASTPRDRGYEQYF,TGTGCCAGCACCCCCCGGGACAGGGGCTACGAGCAGTACTTC
-,TRBJ2-5,TRBV7-9,-,CASSPGWGLVTQYF,TGTGCCAGCAGCCCCGGATGGGGGTTGGTGACCCAGTACTTC
-,TRBJ2-2,TRBV10-3,few,CAGRDRGMNTGELFF,TGTGCCGGCCGGGACCGAGGAATGAACACCGGGGAGCTGTTTTTT
-,TRBJ2-5,TRBV2,many,CASSRDVGETQYF,TGTGCCAGCAGCCGGGACGTCGGAGAGACCCAGTACTTC
-,TRBJ2-6,TRBV4-1,many,CASSPMGGANVLTF,TGCGCCAGCAGCCCCATGGGTGGGGCCAACGTCCTGACTTTC
-,TRBJ1-2,TRBV24-1,many,CAYTRDTSGDDGYTF,TGTGCTTATACCCGGGACACTTCCGGGGACGATGGCTACACCTTC
-,TRBJ2-7,TRBV15,-,CATSRTKDIAYEQYF,TGTGCCACCAGCAGAACCAAAGACATCGCCTACGAGCAGTACTTC
TRBD1,TRBJ1-2,TRBV5-1,-,CASSSRTGGFWGYTF,TGCGCCAGCAGCTCCAGGACAGGGGGCTTCTGGGGCTACACCTTC
-,TRBJ1-4,TRBV5-1,many,CASSRGVEIEKLFF,TGCGCCAGCAGCCGGGGGGTTGAGATTGAAAAACTGTTTTTT
TRBD1,TRBJ1-6,TRBV25-1,-,CASSFGRGTNSPLHF,TGTGCCAGCAGTTTCGGCAGGGGGACCAATTCACCCCTCCACTTT
-,TRBJ2-1,TRBV5-1,-,CASSLGYGPYNEQFF,TGCGCCAGCAGCTTAGGCTACGGCCCCTACAATGAGCAGTTCTTC
-,TRBJ1-5,TRBV20-1,-,CSAGRGPQHF,TGCAGTGCTGGAAGGGGGCCCCAGCATTTT
-,TRBJ2-5,TRBV10-2,few,CASREWRRDRQETQYF,TGCGCCAGCAGGGAGTGGAGGAGGGATCGGCAAGAGACCCAGTACTTC
TRBD2,TRBJ2-6,TRBV6-6,many,CASRGGVGQPGANVLTF,TGTGCCAGCAGGGGGGGGGTGGGCCAACCTGGGGCCAACGTCCTGACTTTC
TRBD1,TRBJ1-4,TRBV19,few,CASRTGTGREKLFF,TGTGCCAGTAGGACCGGGACAGGACGAGAAAAACTGTTTTTT
-,TRBJ1-2,TRBV5-1,-,CASSSSGENGDGYTF,-
-,TRBJ2-7,TRBV7-9,-,CASSLYSGSYEQYF,TGTGCCAGCAGCCTCTATTCGGGTTCCTACGAGCAGTACTTC
-,TRBJ1-1,TRBV9,-,CASSVVTGGDEAFF,TGTGCCAGCAGCGTAGTTACTGGGGGCGATGAAGCTTTCTTT
TRBD1,TRBJ1-2,TRBV11-2,many,CASSPRTGVYGYTF,TGTGCCAGCAGCCCCCGGACAGGCGTTTATGGCTACACCTTC
-,TRBJ1-4,TRBV5-6,-,CASSLNGFENLVF,TGTGCCAGCAGCTTGAACGGTTTTGAAAACTTGGTTTTT
TRBD1,TRBJ2-7,TRBV7-9,once,CAIRGRDNSYEQYF,TGTGCCATCAGGGGGCGGGACAACTCCTACGAGCAGTACTTC
-,TRBJ1-1,TRBV20-1,-,CSARVAAKDTEAFF,TGCAGTGCTAGAGTGGCCGCGAAGGACACTGAAGCTTTCTTT
-,TRBJ1-2,TRBV6-1,-,CASSGRSTIYGYTF,TGTGCCAGCAGTGGAAGGTCGACCATCTATGGCTACACCTTC
TRBD1,TRBJ2-5,TRBV27,-,CASRPGQGVKTQYF,TGTGCCAGCAGACCGGGACAGGGTGTGAAGACCCAGTACTTC
TRBD1,TRBJ2-7,TRBV29-1,few,CSVESRDRGHEQYF,TGCAGCGTTGAATCCCGGGACAGGGGCCACGAGCAGTACTTC
-,TRBJ2-5,TRBV29-1,few,CSVEIGAETQYF,TGCAGCGTTGAAATCGGCGCCGAGACCCAGTACTTC
TRBD1,TRBJ2-7,TRBV7-2,few,CASREVQGAYEQYF,TGTGCCAGCAGGGAAGTGCAGGGGGCCTACGAGCAGTACTTC
-,TRBJ2-7,TRBV20-1,-,CSARGTGTYEQYF,TGCAGTGCTAGAGGAACCGGCACCTACGAGCAGTACTTC
-,TRBJ1-4,TRBV5-1,many,CASSLGRGEKLFF,TGCGCCAGCAGCTTGGGCAGAGGAGAAAAACTGTTTTTT
-,TRBJ1-1,TRBV5-1,-,CASSPVGGRRTEAFF,TGCGCCAGCAGCCCGGTGGGGGGTAGGCGGACTGAAGCTTTCTTT
-,TRBJ2-7,TRBV12-3/TRBV12-4,few,CASRGDITSYEQYF,TGTGCCAGCAGGGGGGACATCACCTCCTACGAGCAGTACTTC
-,TRBJ1-1,TRBV20-1,-,CSAYTRSHLTEAFF,TGCAGTGCTTATACCCGCAGCCATCTCACTGAAGCTTTCTTT
-,TRBJ2-5,TRBV2,many,CASSVQRTETQYF,TGTGCCAGCAGTGTCCAAAGGACGGAGACCCAGTACTTC
TRBD1,TRBJ1-6,TRBV20-1,-,CSASDRDRRTGNSPLHF,TGCAGTGCTAGTGACCGGGACAGGAGGACGGGTAATTCACCCCTCCACTTT
-,TRBJ1-1,TRBV25-1,-,CASSASRGSTEAFF,TGTGCCAGCAGTGCTAGTCGGGGGAGCACTGAAGCTTTCTTT
-,TRBJ2-5,TRBV7-2,-,CASSSPSREAQETQYF,TGTGCCAGCAGTTCCCCTAGCAGGGAGGCCCAAGAGACCCAGTACTTC
TRBD1,TRBJ1-2,TRBV28,-,CASSLGTGQYGYTF,TGTGCCAGCAGTTTAGGGACAGGGCAATATGGCTACACCTTC
-,TRBJ1-2,TRBV25-1,many,CASSESGVSGYTF,TGTGCCAGCAGTGAATCAGGAGTCAGCGGCTACACCTTC
-,TRBJ2-7,TRBV7-9,once,CASSPGPRGYEQYF,TGTGCCAGCAGCCCGGGACCTAGGGGGTACGAGCAGTACTTC
TRBD1,TRBJ1-3,TRBV20-1,many,CSATGVGYTIYF,TGCAGTGCCACAGGGGTTGGGTACACCATATATTTT